This T cell receptor (beta chain) comes out of a study of blood T cell repertoires in COVID-19. At the level of the study: Nucleic acid was either cDNA or gDNA, and it came from T cells, B-cell-depleted T cells, or PBMCs.

Data came from immunoSEQ multiplex PCR; TCRdb stores just in-frame clones and leaves some out. The sample has a few hundred thousand clones, roughly nine tenths seen once. Assignment of participants to cohorts was predicated upon participant-reported clinical history. The CDR3 runs to 15 residues. Trimming removed 3 bases from V and 3 bases from J, with 15 bases in between. From germline, CDR1 is SGHVS and CDR2 FNYEAQ. The source material was PBMCs or T cells enriched from blood (not recorded which). The TCR was taken from a human donor in a cohort exposed to, infected with or recovered from COVID-19 (not recorded which). The donor label of this sample is uncertain. This sequence joins TRBV7-6 and TRBJ2-7; a possible D gene is TRBD2 (6 bases). CDR3 bases: TGTGCCAGCAGCTTTTTTTTCGGGAGATACTACGAGCAGTACTTC. It is translated as CASSFFFGRYYEQYF.